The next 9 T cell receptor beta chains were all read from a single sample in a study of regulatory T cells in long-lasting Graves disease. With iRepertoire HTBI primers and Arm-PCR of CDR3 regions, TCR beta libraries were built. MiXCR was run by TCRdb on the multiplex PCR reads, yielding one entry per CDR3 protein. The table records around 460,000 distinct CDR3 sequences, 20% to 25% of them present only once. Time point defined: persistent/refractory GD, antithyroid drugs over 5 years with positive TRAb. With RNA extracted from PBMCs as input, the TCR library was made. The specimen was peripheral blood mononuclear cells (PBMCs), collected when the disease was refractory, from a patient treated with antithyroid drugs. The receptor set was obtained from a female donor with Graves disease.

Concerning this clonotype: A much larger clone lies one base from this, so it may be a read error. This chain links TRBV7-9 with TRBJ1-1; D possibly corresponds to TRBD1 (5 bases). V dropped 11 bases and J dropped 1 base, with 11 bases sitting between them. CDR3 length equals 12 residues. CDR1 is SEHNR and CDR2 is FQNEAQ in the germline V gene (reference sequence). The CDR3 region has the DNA TGTGCCGGAGAAACAGGGAACACTGAAGCTTTCTTT. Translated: CAGETGNTEAFF.

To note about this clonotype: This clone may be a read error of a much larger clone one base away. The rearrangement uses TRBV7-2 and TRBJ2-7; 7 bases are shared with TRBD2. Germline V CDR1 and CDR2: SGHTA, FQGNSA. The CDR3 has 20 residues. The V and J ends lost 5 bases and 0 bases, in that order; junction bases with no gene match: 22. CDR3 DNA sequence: TGTGCCAGCAGCGGGAGGGTCCTAGCGAGAGGGCCCAGAGTCTCCTACGAGCAGTACTTC. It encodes CASSGRVLARGPRVSYEQYF.

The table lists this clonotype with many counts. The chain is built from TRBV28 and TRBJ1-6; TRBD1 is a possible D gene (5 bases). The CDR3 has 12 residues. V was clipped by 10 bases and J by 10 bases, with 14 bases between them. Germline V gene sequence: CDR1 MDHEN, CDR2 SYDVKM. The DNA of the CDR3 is TGTGCCACCCTGCTAGGGGACTCACCCCTCCACTTT. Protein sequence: CATLLGDSPLHF.

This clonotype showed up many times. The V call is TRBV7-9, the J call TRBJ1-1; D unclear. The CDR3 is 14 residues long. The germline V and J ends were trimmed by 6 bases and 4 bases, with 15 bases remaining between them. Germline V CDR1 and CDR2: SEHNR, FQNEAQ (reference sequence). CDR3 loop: CASSSYGVSTEAFF. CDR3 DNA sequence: TGTGCCAGCAGTTCCTATGGGGTGAGCACTGAAGCTTTCTTT.

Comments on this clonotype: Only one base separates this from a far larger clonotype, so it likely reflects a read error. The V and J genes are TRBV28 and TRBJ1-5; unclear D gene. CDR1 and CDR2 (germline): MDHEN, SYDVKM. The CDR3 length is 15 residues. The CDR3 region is CASSFRQLHNQPQRF. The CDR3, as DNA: TGTGCCAGCAGTTTTAGGCAGCTCCACAATCAGCCCCAGCGTTTT.

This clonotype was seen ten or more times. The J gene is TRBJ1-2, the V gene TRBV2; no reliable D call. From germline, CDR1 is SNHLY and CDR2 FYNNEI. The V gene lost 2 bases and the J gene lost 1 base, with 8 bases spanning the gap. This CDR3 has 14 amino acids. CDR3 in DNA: TGTGCCAGCAGTGAAAGTGAGAGTAACTATGGCTACACCTTC. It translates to CASSESESNYGYTF.

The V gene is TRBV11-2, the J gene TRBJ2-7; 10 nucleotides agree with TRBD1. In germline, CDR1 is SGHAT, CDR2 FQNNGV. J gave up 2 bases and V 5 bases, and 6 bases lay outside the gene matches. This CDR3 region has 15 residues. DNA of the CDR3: TGTGCCAGCAGCCCTTTGGGGACAGGGGCCTACGAGCAGTACTTC. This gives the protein CASSPLGTGAYEQYF.

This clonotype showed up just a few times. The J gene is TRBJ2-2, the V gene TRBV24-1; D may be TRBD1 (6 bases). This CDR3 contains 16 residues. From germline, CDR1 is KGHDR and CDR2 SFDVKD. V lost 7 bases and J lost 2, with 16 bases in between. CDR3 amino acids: CATSPGEQGNTGELFF. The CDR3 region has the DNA TGTGCCACCAGCCCAGGGGAACAGGGAAACACCGGGGAGCTGTTTTTT.

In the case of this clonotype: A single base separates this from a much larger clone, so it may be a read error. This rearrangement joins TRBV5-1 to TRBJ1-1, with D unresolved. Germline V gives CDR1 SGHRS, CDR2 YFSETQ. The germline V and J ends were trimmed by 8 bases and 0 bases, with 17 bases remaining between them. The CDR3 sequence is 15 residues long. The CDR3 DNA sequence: TGCGCCAGAAGCCCCGGGCCGCAGCTGAACACTGAAGCTTTCTTT. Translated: CARSPGPQLNTEAFF.